These 29 T cell receptor beta chains were sequenced from one sample in a study of CD8 T cells in Susac syndrome. The authors reverse transcribed roughly 0.5 to 1 ug RNA with random hexamers. TCRdb fed the immunoSEQ multiplex PCR reads into MiXCR, producing one record per CDR3 protein. The data contain about 90,000 distinct CDR3 sequences, around 96% of them singletons. The sequenced sample was CD8+ T cells from PBMCs. All receptors derive from a human donor with Susac syndrome.

This chain joins TRBV29-1 and TRBJ2-1, with a tentative D call TRBD2 (6 bases). Per the germline V gene, CDR1 is SQVTM and CDR2 is ANQGSEA. This CDR3 comprises 14 residues. Trimming removed 0 bases at V and 2 bases at J, with 8 bases between. CDR3 sequence reads: CSVEEWGAYNEQFF. DNA of the CDR3: TGCAGCGTTGAAGAGTGGGGGGCCTACAATGAGCAGTTCTTC.

Notes on this clonotype: A read error may produce the germline difference seen at one junction end. V is TRBV5-1 and J is TRBJ1-5; no definite D call. The CDR3 loop spans 15 amino acids. CDR1 SGHRS and CDR2 YFSETQ come from the germline V gene. The CDR3 is CASRLDARDNQPQHF. The CDR3 DNA reads as TGCGCCAGCAGGTTGGACGCTCGGGACAATCAGCCCCAGCATTTT.

The chain has TRBV9 and TRBJ1-5, with 7 nucleotides matching TRBD1. Trimming cost V 3 bases and J 4 bases; bases outside gene matches: 10. Germline values: CDR1 SGDLS, CDR2 YYNGEE. The CDR3 loop spans 16 amino acids. This CDR3 reads CASSAGGDSRNQPQHF. The CDR3 nucleotides are TGTGCCAGCAGCGCCGGGGGGGACAGTAGGAATCAGCCCCAGCATTTT.

This chain connects TRBV29-1 to TRBJ1-1; perhaps TRBD1 as D (6 bases). This CDR3 is 12 amino acids long. Trimming removed 7 bases from V and 4 bases from J, with 13 bases in between. Germline CDR1 SQVTM, CDR2 ANQGSEA. CDR3 loop: CSGGGHGTEAFF. The CDR3 nucleotides read TGCAGCGGGGGGGGGCATGGCACTGAAGCTTTCTTT.

In its sample, this clonotype was seen once. The chain couples TRBV30 to TRBJ2-3, with TRBD2 identical over 11 bases. Losses at the gene ends were 5 bases for V and 5 bases for J; bases not matched to a gene: 6. CDR1 and CDR2 (germline): GTSNPN, SVGIG (reference sequence). The CDR3 sequence is 14 residues long. CDR3 region: CAWGVAGGKDTQYF. DNA of the CDR3: TGTGCCTGGGGGGTAGCGGGGGGGAAAGATACGCAGTATTTT. Drawing the rest from reference TRBV30 and TRBJ2-3, the complete variable domain is SQTIHQWPATLVQPVGSPLSLECTVEGTSNPNLYWYRQAAGRGLQLLFYSVGIGQISSEVPQNLSASRPQDRQFILSSKKLLLSDSGFYLCAWGVAGGKDTQYFGPGTRLTVL.

The chain has TRBV19 and TRBJ2-1; possible D gene TRBD2, 5 bases. Per the germline V gene, CDR1 is LNHDA and CDR2 is SQIVND (reference sequence). The CDR3 spans 14 residues. Trimming stripped 7 bases from V and 8 bases from J, with 18 bases between. This chain's CDR3 is CASTTPGRAHEQFF. DNA for the CDR3: TGTGCCAGTACCACGCCCGGGCGGGCGCATGAGCAGTTCTTC.

The V and J genes are TRBV29-1 and TRBJ1-2; no definite D call. CDR3 size: 13 residues. CDR1 is SQVTM and CDR2 is ANQGSEA in the germline V gene. V lost 4 bases to trimming and J lost 8 bases, with 17 bases between them. CDR3 amino acids: CSVVVSIGEGYTF. As DNA, the CDR3 is TGCAGCGTTGTCGTCTCGATCGGGGAAGGCTACACCTTC. Drawing the rest from reference TRBV29-1 and TRBJ1-2, the complete variable domain is SAVISQKPSRDICQRGTSLTIQCQVDSQVTMMFWYRQQPGQSLTLIATANQGSEATYESGFVIDKFPISRPNLTFSTLTVSNMSPEDSSIYLCSVVVSIGEGYTFGSGTRLTVV.

The chain is built from TRBV7-8 and TRBJ2-4; D may be TRBD2 (6 bases). This CDR3 contains 15 residues. Germline CDR1 reads SGHVS; CDR2 reads FQNEAQ. Trimming stripped 7 bases from V and 5 bases from J, with 18 bases between. CDR3 in amino acids: CASTFSGGIENIQYF. The CDR3 DNA follows: TGTGCCAGCACCTTCTCCGGGGGTATTGAAAACATTCAGTACTTC. Full variable domain (rest looked up from reference TRBV7-8 and TRBJ2-4): GAGVSQSPRYKVAKRGQDVALRCDPISGHVSLFWYQQALGQGPEFLTYFQNEAQLDKSGLPSDRFFAERPEGSVSTLKIQRTQQEDSAVYLCASTFSGGIENIQYFGAGTRLSVL.

The V gene is TRBV7-9, the J gene TRBJ2-3, with D maybe TRBD2 (5 bases). V dropped 5 bases and J dropped 1 base, with 19 bases sitting between them. This CDR3 is 17 amino acids long. Germline V lookup: CDR1 SEHNR, CDR2 FQNEAQ (reference sequence). CDR3 sequence reads: CASSPNLGLIGTDTQYF. CDR3 nucleotides: TGTGCCAGCAGCCCTAACCTCGGACTGATTGGCACAGATACGCAGTATTTT.

The rearrangement joins TRBV20-1 to TRBJ2-7, with TRBD1 as a possible D gene (5 bases). V lost 5 bases and J lost 1, with 15 bases in between. Germline V CDR1 and CDR2: DFQATT, SNEGSKA (reference sequence). The CDR3 runs 14 residues. For the CDR3, the DNA is TGCAGTGCTGTGGACACTACCTATTCCTACGAGCAGTACTTC. This sequence encodes CSAVDTTYSYEQYF.

The chain carries TRBV4-3 and TRBJ2-7; TRBD2 matches at 8 bases. Germline values: CDR1 LGHNA, CDR2 YSLEER. This CDR3 spans 16 amino acids. J was trimmed by 7 bases and V by 0 bases; bases with no gene match: 11. The CDR3, as DNA: TGCGCCAGCAGCCAAGAAGTAACGGGGGGGCCCAGGGAGCAGTACTTC. Protein sequence: CASSQEVTGGPREQYF.

This clonotype appeared once. V is TRBV13 and J is TRBJ2-1; D gene uncertain. The length of the CDR3 is 14 residues. From germline, CDR1 is PRHDT and CDR2 FYEKMQ (reference sequence). V shed 3 bases and J shed 4 bases, with 10 bases lying between them. CDR3 sequence: CASSFYVRYNEQFF. CDR3 bases: TGTGCCAGCAGCTTCTATGTTCGATACAATGAGCAGTTCTTC.

The gene calls are TRBV5-1 and TRBJ1-1; TRBD1 might be the D (5 bases). Germline CDR1 reads SGHRS; CDR2 reads YFSETQ. The CDR3 has 15 residues. Trimming removed 4 bases from V and 4 bases from J, with 17 bases in between. The CDR3 spells CASSPVGRRGTEAFF. Here the CDR3 DNA reads TGCGCCAGCAGCCCGGTGGGACGGAGGGGCACTGAAGCTTTCTTT.

The CDR3 DNA follows: TGTGCCAGCAGCTCCGGACTAGCGGGGGGGAATGAGCAGTTCTTC. It translates to CASSSGLAGGNEQFF. The chain carries TRBV12-3 or TRBV12-4 and TRBJ2-1, with 15 bases identical to TRBD2. This CDR3 comprises 15 residues. Unmatched junction bases numbered 4, after V lost 6 bases and J lost 7 bases.

The chain recombines TRBV7-8 with TRBJ2-6; unclear D gene. The germline V gene has CDR1 SGHVS and CDR2 FQNEAQ. Trimming shortened V by 1 base and J by 3 bases, and 7 bases separated the two germline ends. The CDR3 totals 15 residues. CDR3 DNA: TGTGCCAGCAGCTTAGGATCTCATGGGGCCAACGTCCTGACTTTC. Encoded protein: CASSLGSHGANVLTF.

This sequence joins TRBV9 and TRBJ1-5; D is possibly TRBD1 (5 bases). CDR3 length equals 15 residues. Germline V gene sequence: CDR1 SGDLS, CDR2 YYNGEE. V shed 3 bases and J shed 0 bases, with 10 bases lying between them. CDR3 DNA sequence: TGTGCCAGCAGCGCGGCTGGGGGTAGCAATCAGCCCCAGCATTTT. Translating gives CASSAAGGSNQPQHF.

The V gene is TRBV4-2, the J gene TRBJ1-1, with TRBD1 matching over 8 bases. Germline CDR1 LGHNA, CDR2 YNFKEQ. The CDR3 is 15 residues long. V shed 4 bases, J shed 2 bases, and the junction held 6 bases outside the gene matches. The CDR3 DNA is TGTGCCAGCAGCCCCTGGACAGGGACTAACACTGAAGCTTTCTTT. It yields the protein CASSPWTGTNTEAFF.

The chain recombines TRBV5-6 with TRBJ1-2, with D possibly being TRBD1 (5 bases). The V gene lost 2 bases and the J gene lost 3 bases, with 26 bases spanning the gap. Germline assignment: CDR1 SGHDT and CDR2 YYEEEE. The CDR3 sequence is 19 residues long. CDR3 DNA: TGTGCCAGCAGCTTCATCAGAACTTGGAGGGGAGGGCGGGACTATGGCTACACCTTC. Its translation is CASSFIRTWRGGRDYGYTF.

The CDR3 sequence is CSARWGHNNSPLHF. The DNA for the CDR3 is TGCAGTGCTAGATGGGGACACAATAATTCACCCCTCCACTTT. This chain joins TRBV20-1 and TRBJ1-6, with D tentatively TRBD1 (6 bases). CDR3 length equals 14 residues. Germline CDR1 DFQATT, CDR2 SNEGSKA (reference sequence). The V and J ends lost 2 bases and 5 bases respectively, with 10 bases between them.

The J gene is TRBJ2-5, the V gene TRBV19; the D gene is possibly TRBD1 (5 bases). This CDR3 region has 13 residues. Germline CDR1 is LNHDA and CDR2 is SQIVND (reference sequence). Between the trimmed V and J ends, which lost 5 bases and 2 bases, there was a span of 9 bases. CDR3: CASSEQDQETQYF. The CDR3 DNA reads TGTGCCAGTAGTGAACAGGATCAAGAGACCCAGTACTTC.

The rearrangement joins TRBV30 to TRBJ1-2; the D is unclear. From germline, CDR1 is GTSNPN and CDR2 SVGIG (reference sequence). CDR3 length: 12 residues. Trimming cost V 4 bases and J 5 bases, with 11 bases left between them. The CDR3 is CAWTPTQYGYTF. The CDR3 DNA sequence: TGTGCCTGGACTCCGACCCAGTATGGCTACACCTTC.

V gene TRBV10-3 combines with J gene TRBJ1-2, with TRBD1 matching over 7 bases. Per the germline V gene, CDR1 is ENHRY and CDR2 is SYGVKD. The CDR3 runs to 13 residues. V dropped 0 bases and J dropped 12; count of bases not matched to a gene: 7. The chain's CDR3 is CAISESNSQGDTF. Here the CDR3 DNA reads TGTGCCATCAGTGAGTCGAATAGTCAGGGGGACACCTTC.

The rearrangement joins TRBV30 to TRBJ2-3; no clear D. This CDR3 is 10 amino acids long. Trimming removed 2 bases from V and 4 bases from J, with 1 base in between. Germline assignment: CDR1 GTSNPN and CDR2 SVGIG (reference sequence). The CDR3 DNA follows: TGTGCCTGGAGTCCAGATACGCAGTATTTT. Protein product: CAWSPDTQYF.

The rearrangement joins TRBV5-1 to TRBJ2-3; 8 bases line up with TRBD1. In germline, CDR1 is SGHRS, CDR2 YFSETQ. This CDR3 spans 15 amino acids. Trimming cost V 0 bases and J 10 bases; bases outside gene matches: 10. The CDR3 DNA reads as TGCGCCAGCAGCTTGGCACAGGGGGAGTCCCTATCGCAGTATTTT. This encodes CASSLAQGESLSQYF.

The chain links TRBV6-2 or TRBV6-3 to TRBJ1-1; 8 bases line up with TRBD1. The CDR3 loop spans 14 amino acids. Trimming at V came to 6 bases and at J to 11 bases, leaving 14 bases not matched to a gene. The germline V gene has CDR1 MNHEY and CDR2 SVGEGT. CDR3 sequence (DNA): TGTGCCAGCAGCCGGCCGGGACAGGCGCCCCGGGCTTTCTTT. It yields the protein CASSRPGQAPRAFF.

The V and J genes are TRBV9 and TRBJ2-5; the D gene is possibly TRBD1 (6 bases). The CDR3 totals 14 residues. The germline V gene encodes CDR1 SGDLS and CDR2 YYNGEE. The V gene lost 3 bases and the J gene lost 5 bases, with 14 bases spanning the gap. The CDR3 DNA reads as TGTGCCAGCAGCGCGGGACACTGGGGGGAGACCCAGTACTTC. As protein: CASSAGHWGETQYF.

This chain connects TRBV27 to TRBJ1-5; D unclear. The CDR3 has 14 amino acids. V was clipped by 5 bases and J by 4 bases, with 12 bases between them. CDR1 is MNHEY, CDR2 SMNVEV, per germline (reference sequence). The CDR3 reads CASSPWVGNQPQHF. The CDR3 DNA sequence: TGTGCCAGCAGTCCCTGGGTCGGTAATCAGCCCCAGCATTTT.

This clonotype was found once. The chain joins TRBV7-9 to TRBJ1-1; maybe TRBD1 (5 bases). This CDR3 has 14 amino acids. CDR1 is SEHNR and CDR2 is FQNEAQ in the germline V gene (reference sequence). Trimming stripped 5 bases from V and 1 base from J, with 11 bases between. As DNA, the CDR3 is TGTGCCAGCAGCCCTAGAGACAGGAACACTGAAGCTTTCTTT. It encodes CASSPRDRNTEAFF.

This sequence joins TRBV20-1 and TRBJ1-6; 9 bases fit TRBD1. The junction had 9 bases not matched to a gene; V was cut back by 2 bases and J by 10 bases. Germline V lookup: CDR1 DFQATT, CDR2 SNEGSKA (reference sequence). The CDR3 extends over 15 amino acids. The CDR3 loop reads CSARPRDRDGSPLHF. Written as DNA, the CDR3 is TGCAGTGCTAGACCCAGGGACAGGGATGGATCACCCCTCCACTTT.